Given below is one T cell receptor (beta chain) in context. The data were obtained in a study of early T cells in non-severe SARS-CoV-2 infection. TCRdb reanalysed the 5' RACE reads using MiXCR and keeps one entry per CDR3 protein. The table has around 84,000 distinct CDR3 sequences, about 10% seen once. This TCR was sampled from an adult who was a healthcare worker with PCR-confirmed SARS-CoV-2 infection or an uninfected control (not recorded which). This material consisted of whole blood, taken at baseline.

CDR3 residues: CSARGDTSRDNSPLHF. CDR3 DNA: TGCAGTGCTAGGGGGGACACTTCGAGAGATAATTCACCCCTCCACTTT. The chain links TRBV20-1 to TRBJ1-6; maybe TRBD1 (6 bases). CDR1 is DFQATT, CDR2 SNEGSKA, per germline (reference sequence). The CDR3 runs 16 residues. Trimming took off 3 bases at V and 5 bases at J, with 17 bases between the two ends.